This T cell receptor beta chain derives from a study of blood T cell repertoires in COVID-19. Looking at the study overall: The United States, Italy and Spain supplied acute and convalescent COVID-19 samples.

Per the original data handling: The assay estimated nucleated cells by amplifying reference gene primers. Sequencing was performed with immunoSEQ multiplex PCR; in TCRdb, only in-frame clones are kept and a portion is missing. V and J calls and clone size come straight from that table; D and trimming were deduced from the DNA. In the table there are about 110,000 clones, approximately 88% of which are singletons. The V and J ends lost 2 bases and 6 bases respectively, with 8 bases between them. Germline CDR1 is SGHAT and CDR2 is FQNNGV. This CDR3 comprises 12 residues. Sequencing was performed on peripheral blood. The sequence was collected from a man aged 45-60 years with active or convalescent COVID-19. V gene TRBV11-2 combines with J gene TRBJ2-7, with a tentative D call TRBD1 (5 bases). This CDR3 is CASSLQGPEQYF. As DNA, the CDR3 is TGTGCCAGCAGCTTACAGGGTCCCGAGCAGTACTTC.